The 31 T cell receptor beta chains reported below all come from one sample, sequenced in a study of a mutant IDH1 vaccine in newly diagnosed glioma. No antigen has been assigned to these receptors. The data were produced by immunoSEQ multiplex PCR, yet TCRdb's version contains in-frame clones alone and is incomplete. The data hold 60,000 to 70,000 clones, with 75% to 90% observed a single time. Stated time point: week 47, end of study. Every single dose of the vaccine, 300 ug of mutant IDH1 20-mer peptide, came with topical imiquimod. The specimen was PBMCs, collected from a glioma patient whose treatment included an IDH1 peptide vaccine. All receptors come from a young man with glioma.

A few counts support this clone. J is TRBJ2-7 and V is TRBV5-1; D ambiguous. Per the germline V gene, CDR1 is SGHRS and CDR2 is YFSETQ. The V end was cut by 0 bases, the J end by 5 bases, with 9 bases between. This CDR3 is 13 amino acids long. The CDR3, as DNA: TGCGCCAGCAGCTTGGTAGGGTTTGACGAGCAGTACTTC. It specifies CASSLVGFDEQYF. Full variable domain (remainder filled in from reference TRBV5-1 and TRBJ2-7): KAGVTQTPRYLIKTRGQQVTLSCSPISGHRSVSWYQQTPGQGLQFLFEYFSETQRNKGNFPGRFSGRQFSNSRSEMNVSTLELGDSALYLCASSLVGFDEQYFGPGTRLTVT.

V gene TRBV2 combines with J gene TRBJ1-2; D gene unclear. This CDR3 has 14 amino acids. Per the germline V gene, CDR1 is SNHLY and CDR2 is FYNNEI. Trimming stripped 5 bases from V and 2 bases from J, with 12 bases between. CDR3 nucleotides: TGTGCCAGCAGTTCCGGACGGAAGAACTATGGCTACACCTTC. This encodes CASSSGRKNYGYTF.

The chain links TRBV4-1 to TRBJ2-7, with 8 bases identical to TRBD1. The trim removed 1 base at V and 0 bases at J, leaving 5 bases unmatched. The CDR3 runs to 16 residues. Germline V CDR1 and CDR2: MGHRA, YSYEKL. The CDR3 is CASSQGGQGLSYEQYF. The CDR3 bases are TGCGCCAGCAGCCAAGGTGGACAGGGTCTCTCCTACGAGCAGTACTTC.

The genes are TRBV9 and TRBJ2-3, with TRBD2 identical over 7 bases. V was pared by 4 bases and J by 4 bases, with 3 bases of the junction left unmatched. This CDR3 is 13 amino acids long. Germline loops: CDR1 SGDLS, CDR2 YYNGEE. The CDR3 loop is CASSITSADTQYF. Here the CDR3 DNA reads TGTGCCAGCAGCATTACTAGCGCAGATACGCAGTATTTT.

The rearrangement links TRBV27 to TRBJ2-3; tentatively, D is TRBD2 (6 bases). Germline lookup yields CDR1 MNHEY and CDR2 SMNVEV (reference sequence). Between the trimmed V and J ends, which lost 1 base and 2 bases, there was a span of 13 bases. The CDR3 totals 16 residues. CDR3 region: CASSLLGGRYTDTQYF. CDR3 DNA: TGTGCCAGCAGTTTATTGGGGGGACGGTACACAGATACGCAGTATTTT.

In its sample, this clone was seen once. The CDR3 bases are TGTGCCAGCAGCTTCACCGTCGGCAGGGCGAACACTGAAGCTTTCTTT. It codes for CASSFTVGRANTEAFF. This chain joins TRBV5-6 and TRBJ1-1; weak D call: TRBD1 (5 bases). Germline assignment: CDR1 SGHDT and CDR2 YYEEEE. The length of the CDR3 is 16 residues. Trimming stripped 2 bases from V and 1 base from J, with 15 bases between.

The V and J genes are TRBV19 and TRBJ1-3; maybe TRBD1 (5 bases). V lost 5 bases, J lost 4 bases, and 15 bases lay in between. From germline, CDR1 is LNHDA and CDR2 SQIVND (reference sequence). CDR3 length: 15 residues. The CDR3 protein is CASSAETVSGNTIYF. CDR3 DNA: TGTGCCAGTAGTGCGGAGACAGTTTCCGGAAACACCATATATTTT.

V usage is TRBV5-4 and J usage is TRBJ2-3; D is ambiguous. V was shortened by 2 bases and J by 1 base, with 17 bases between the two germline ends. The CDR3 sequence is 17 residues long. Germline CDR1 and CDR2: SGHNT and YYREEE (reference sequence). The CDR3 protein is CASSLGRIRARTDTQYF. The CDR3 DNA follows: TGTGCCAGCAGCTTAGGCCGTATAAGAGCCCGCACAGATACGCAGTATTTT.

The genes are TRBV5-1 and TRBJ1-1; D call uncertain. The CDR3 is made up of 14 amino acids. Trimming removed 1 base at V and 1 base at J, with 8 bases between. The germline V gene encodes CDR1 SGHRS and CDR2 YFSETQ. DNA of the CDR3: TGCGCCAGCAGCTTGTTCGCGGGGAACACTGAAGCTTTCTTT. Its protein product is CASSLFAGNTEAFF.

CDR3 amino acids: CATSRARNNEQFF. CDR3 DNA: TGTGCCACCAGCAGGGCACGTAACAATGAGCAGTTCTTC. The V gene is TRBV15, the J gene TRBJ2-1; no clear D gene. Germline values: CDR1 LNHNV, CDR2 YYDKDF (reference sequence). The V end lost 3 bases, the J end lost 5 bases, and 8 bases lay between the germline ends. This CDR3 has 13 residues.

The chain joins TRBV10-3 to TRBJ2-1; D is perhaps TRBD1 (6 bases). Looked up from germline, CDR1 is ENHRY and CDR2 is SYGVKD. CDR3 length: 15 amino acids. Deletions cut 2 bases from V and 2 bases from J, with 10 bases between. CDR3 coding DNA: TGTGCCATCAGTGAGGGGCAGGGGCCCTACAATGAGCAGTTCTTC. Translating gives CAISEGQGPYNEQFF.

The gene calls are TRBV7-9 and TRBJ2-1; no reliable D call. This CDR3 region has 11 residues. Trimming removed 2 bases at V and 5 bases at J, with 1 base between. The germline V gene has CDR1 SEHNR and CDR2 FQNEAQ (reference sequence). CDR3 protein: CASSLHNEQFF. The CDR3 bases are TGTGCCAGCAGCTTACACAATGAGCAGTTCTTC.

This chain connects TRBV7-9 to TRBJ1-1; no reliable D call. From germline, CDR1 is SEHNR and CDR2 FQNEAQ (reference sequence). V gave up 4 bases and J gave up 0 bases, with 6 bases separating them. The CDR3 covers 13 residues. The CDR3 DNA follows: TGTGCCAGCAGCTACGCCCTGAACACTGAAGCTTTCTTT. Amino acid sequence: CASSYALNTEAFF.

This clone was detected only a few times. The V call is TRBV7-8, the J call TRBJ2-5; D remains ambiguous. CDR1 and CDR2 (germline): SGHVS, FQNEAQ. CDR3 size: 13 residues. V gave up 5 bases and J gave up 5 bases, with 12 bases separating them. The CDR3 is CASSLLLGETQYF. CDR3 coding DNA: TGTGCCAGCAGCCTCCTGTTGGGGGAGACCCAGTACTTC.

The chain employs TRBV27 and TRBJ2-1, with TRBD2 matching 9 bases. CDR3 size: 15 residues. Trimming took 3 bases from V and 5 from J; bases not matched to a gene: 5. Germline CDR1 and CDR2: MNHEY and SMNVEV (reference sequence). In nucleotides, the CDR3 is TGTGCCAGCAGTTTTGGAGTAGCGGGGGACAATGAGCAGTTCTTC. This translates into CASSFGVAGDNEQFF.

Worth noting for this clone: Other DNA sequences in the same sample also yield this CDR3. J is TRBJ1-2 and V is TRBV6-6; 8 bases agree with TRBD1. The CDR3 sequence is 13 residues long. The V segment lost 5 bases and the J segment 8 bases; nucleotides outside the gene matches: 7. Germline values: CDR1 MNHNY, CDR2 SVGAGI (reference sequence). The CDR3 bases are TGTGCCAGCAGTCACGGACAGGGAACAGGCTACACCTTC. Its protein product is CASSHGQGTGYTF.

The J gene is TRBJ1-2, the V gene TRBV5-1; TRBD1 matches at 11 bases. The CDR3 extends over 14 amino acids. The ends lost 2 bases at V and 8 bases at J; junction bases unmatched: 5. Germline V gene sequence: CDR1 SGHRS, CDR2 YFSETQ. The DNA of the CDR3 is TGCGCCAGCAGCTTAGGACAGGGGGCAGGAGGCTACACCTTC. This encodes CASSLGQGAGGYTF.

The V call is TRBV7-9, the J call TRBJ1-5; TRBD1 matches at 7 bases. V lost 2 bases to trimming and J lost 7 bases; unmatched junction nucleotides: 5. There are 14 residues in the CDR3. The germline CDR1 and CDR2 sequences are SEHNR and FQNEAQ (reference sequence). DNA for the CDR3: TGTGCCAGCAGCTTACAGGGGGAAGGCCAGCCCCAGCATTTT. Protein sequence: CASSLQGEGQPQHF.

This rearrangement joins TRBV4-1 to TRBJ2-3; D gene ambiguous. V lost 3 bases to trimming and J lost 8 bases, with 9 bases between them. The CDR3 loop spans 12 amino acids. Germline assignment: CDR1 MGHRA and CDR2 YSYEKL. CDR3 region: CASSQNERTQYF. The CDR3 nucleotides are TGCGCCAGCAGCCAGAACGAGCGTACGCAGTATTTT.

The rearrangement uses TRBV2 and TRBJ2-2, with 13 positions matching TRBD2. Germline V CDR1 and CDR2: SNHLY, FYNNEI. Unmatched junction bases numbered 8, after V lost 6 bases and J lost 7 bases. CDR3 length: 16 residues. DNA for the CDR3: TGTGCCAGCAGGCGACTAGCGGGGGGCATGGGCGGGGAGCTGTTTTTT. As protein: CASRRLAGGMGGELFF.

This clone came up a few times. This rearrangement joins TRBV9 to TRBJ1-1; D unresolved. This CDR3 contains 13 residues. Trimming pared 3 bases from V and 3 bases from J, leaving 9 bases between. In germline, CDR1 is SGDLS, CDR2 YYNGEE. The CDR3, as DNA: TGTGCCAGCAGCGCTACAGCGTACACTGAAGCTTTCTTT. Translated, it gives CASSATAYTEAFF.

This clone appeared a single time. The chain employs TRBV9 and TRBJ2-3; 13 bases line up with TRBD2. The CDR3 has 17 amino acids. Trimming took 4 bases from V and 2 from J; bases not matched to a gene: 7. The V gene's germline CDR1 is SGDLS and CDR2 YYNGEE. As DNA, the CDR3 is TGTGCCAGCAGCTTCTTGACTAGCGGGGGGACCACAGATACGCAGTATTTT. It yields the protein CASSFLTSGGTTDTQYF. The whole variable domain, filled in from reference TRBV9 and TRBJ2-3, reads DSGVTQTPKHLITATGQRVTLRCSPRSGDLSVYWYQQSLDQGLQFLIQYYNGEERAKGNILERFSAQQFPDLHSELNLSSLELGDSALYFCASSFLTSGGTTDTQYFGPGTRLTVL.

This clone was counted only a few times. The chain recombines TRBV5-1 with TRBJ1-1; maybe TRBD1 (5 bases). CDR3 size: 19 residues. V was clipped by 4 bases and J by 0 bases, with 25 bases between them. Germline V gene sequence: CDR1 SGHRS, CDR2 YFSETQ. The CDR3 spells CASSGTILDGQTMNTEAFF. The CDR3 coding sequence is TGCGCCAGCAGCGGGACGATATTGGACGGCCAAACCATGAACACTGAAGCTTTCTTT.

The CDR3 here is CASRGTGSGYTF. The CDR3 region has the DNA TGTGCCAGCAGAGGGACAGGTTCTGGCTACACCTTC. The rearrangement links TRBV2 to TRBJ1-2; TRBD1 aligns across 8 bases. The CDR3 is 12 residues long. CDR1 and CDR2 (germline): SNHLY, FYNNEI. V trimming: 6 bases; J trimming: 7 bases; junction bases outside the gene matches: 4.

The J gene is TRBJ2-7, the V gene TRBV6-1; D possibly corresponds to TRBD1 (5 bases). V lost 7 bases and J 2 bases, leaving 15 bases between the germline ends. Germline-derived CDR1 and CDR2 are MNHNS and SASEGT. The CDR3 runs to 14 residues. Written as DNA, the CDR3 is TGTGCCAGCATCATGGACACCAATACCTACGAGCAGTACTTC. It yields the protein CASIMDTNTYEQYF.

The chain carries TRBV7-9 and TRBJ1-2; TRBD1 is a possible D gene (6 bases). This CDR3 region has 16 residues. V lost 0 bases and J 4 bases, leaving 15 bases between the germline ends. Germline values: CDR1 SEHNR, CDR2 FQNEAQ (reference sequence). The CDR3: CASSLATGREFYGYTF. CDR3 bases: TGTGCCAGCAGCTTAGCAACAGGGAGGGAGTTCTATGGCTACACCTTC.

The chain links TRBV13 to TRBJ2-1, with 8 bases identical to TRBD2. This CDR3 spans 17 amino acids. Germline V gene data show CDR1 as PRHDT and CDR2 as FYEKMQ (reference sequence). V lost 3 bases, J lost 3 bases, and 10 bases stayed unmatched. The CDR3 nucleotides read TGTGCCAGCAGCTTTTCCGGTGGCGGGGGGCTCTACAATGAGCAGTTCTTC. Its translation: CASSFSGGGGLYNEQFF.

The chain combines TRBV2 with TRBJ2-1; D is perhaps TRBD1 or TRBD2 (6 bases each). Trimming removed 7 bases at V and 2 bases at J, with 30 bases between. This CDR3 is 20 amino acids long. Germline CDR1 SNHLY, CDR2 FYNNEI. The CDR3 DNA follows: TGTGCCAGCATGGTGGGCAGGGGTTTGGTCGCGGCGGGGCCCTACAATGAGCAGTTCTTC. Protein product: CASMVGRGLVAAGPYNEQFF. The full variable domain, in which reference TRBV2 and TRBJ2-1 provide the parts outside the CDR3, is EPEVTQTPSHQVTQMGQEVILRCVPISNHLYFYWYRQILGQKVEFLVSFYNNEISEKSEIFDDQFSVERPDGSNFTLKIRSTKLEDSAMYFCASMVGRGLVAAGPYNEQFFGPGTRLTVL.

This rearrangement joins TRBV10-3 to TRBJ2-1; no reliable D call. Germline V gene data show CDR1 as ENHRY and CDR2 as SYGVKD. The CDR3 is 14 residues long. Trimming removed 0 bases at V and 5 bases at J, with 8 bases between. The CDR3 region is CAISESNSNNEQFF. For the CDR3, the DNA is TGTGCCATCAGTGAGTCGAACAGCAACAATGAGCAGTTCTTC.

This clone was seen a few times. The chain links TRBV7-9 to TRBJ1-2; 7 bases line up with TRBD1. The CDR3 length is 15 residues. Germline V gives CDR1 SEHNR, CDR2 FQNEAQ (reference sequence). Trimming cost V 1 base and J 6 bases; bases outside gene matches: 8. The CDR3 region has the DNA TGTGCCAGCAGCTTAGAGGGGACAGCTGGGAATGGCTACACCTTC. Its translation: CASSLEGTAGNGYTF.

V is TRBV5-6 and J is TRBJ2-3, with a weak D call TRBD2 (6 bases). Germline CDR1 is SGHDT and CDR2 is YYEEEE. Trimming removed 4 bases at V and 3 bases at J, with 18 bases between. CDR3 length: 16 amino acids. The CDR3 here is CASSTGTGLSTDTQYF. The CDR3 coding sequence is TGTGCCAGCAGCACCGGGACCGGACTATCAACAGATACGCAGTATTTT.